These 27 T cell receptor beta chains came from one sample sequenced in a study of T cells after yellow fever vaccination. Each CDR3 protein gets one entry after TCRdb re-called the 5' RACE reads with MiXCR. The profile shows over 150,000 distinct CDR3 sequences, almost 7% of them singletons. The sample in question was CD4+ T cells sorted from PBMCs, obtained around 5 days after the first yellow fever vaccination. These receptors all stem from a man between 18 and 29 years old who received the YFV17D yellow fever vaccine.

This clonotype appeared many times. The chain joins TRBV6-5 to TRBJ1-5; D unresolved. V was cut by 2 bases and J by 7 bases, with 9 bases left in between. Per germline, CDR1 MNHEY and CDR2 SVGAGI. The CDR3 is 13 residues long. CDR3 DNA sequence: TGTGCCAGCAGTTACGGGGAACGGCAGCCCCAGCATTTT. Its translation is CASSYGERQPQHF.

The CDR3 DNA reads as TGCGCCAGCACCTTAATCCAGGGAGCTGAAGCTTTCTTT. Encoded protein: CASTLIQGAEAFF. The chain carries TRBV5-1 and TRBJ1-1; possibly TRBD1 for D (5 bases). This CDR3 comprises 13 residues. V was trimmed by 6 bases and J by 6 bases, leaving 15 bases between them. Looked up from germline, CDR1 is SGHRS and CDR2 is YFSETQ.

The V and J genes are TRBV7-9 and TRBJ2-3, with TRBD2 matching over 11 bases. Germline loops: CDR1 SEHNR, CDR2 FQNEAQ (reference sequence). There are 16 residues in the CDR3. The trim removed 5 bases at V and 6 bases at J, leaving 10 bases unmatched. The CDR3 bases are TGTGCCAGCAGCGCCTCACTAGCGGGGGTCAGGGATACGCAGTATTTT. Translated: CASSASLAGVRDTQYF. Drawing the rest from reference TRBV7-9 and TRBJ2-3, the complete variable domain is DTGVSQNPRHKITKRGQNVTFRCDPISEHNRLYWYRQTLGQGPEFLTYFQNEAQLEKSRLLSDRFSAERPKGSFSTLEIQRTEQGDSAMYLCASSASLAGVRDTQYFGPGTRLTVL.

The chain carries TRBV5-1 and TRBJ2-2, with 10 bases lining up with TRBD2. J gave up 4 bases and V 0 bases, and 6 bases lay outside the gene matches. Looked up from germline, CDR1 is SGHRS and CDR2 is YFSETQ. The CDR3 totals 17 residues. CDR3 bases: TGCGCCAGCAGCTTGGCCAGCGGGGGGGCCGTCACCGGGGAGCTGTTTTTT. Protein: CASSLASGGAVTGELFF.

This clonotype was observed at least ten times. The CDR3 sequence: CASKPGLGADTQYF. CDR3 in DNA: TGTGCCAGCAAGCCGGGACTAGGGGCAGATACGCAGTATTTT. The rearrangement joins TRBV6-5 to TRBJ2-3; 8 bases line up with TRBD2. The germline V gene has CDR1 MNHEY and CDR2 SVGAGI. The CDR3 runs to 14 residues. V trimming: 7 bases; J trimming: 4 bases; junction bases outside the gene matches: 7.

This clonotype was detected ten times or more. CDR3 nucleotide sequence: TGTGCCAGCAGCCAAGCGCAACTGAAGGACTATGGCTACACCTTC. Its translation is CASSQAQLKDYGYTF. The chain carries TRBV14 and TRBJ1-2; D unresolved. The CDR3 length is 15 residues. V lost 1 base to trimming and J lost 3 bases, with 12 bases between them. Germline V CDR1 and CDR2: SGHDN, FVKESK.

This clonotype was counted ten times or more. V is TRBV7-8 and J is TRBJ2-7, with D possibly TRBD1 on 5 matching bases. CDR3 length: 15 residues. Per germline, CDR1 SGHVS and CDR2 FQNEAQ. CDR3 DNA: TGTGCCAGCAGCTTAGCCCACACGACAGTCTACGCGCAGTACGTC. It encodes CASSLAHTTVYAQYV.

This clonotype was counted at least ten times. The chain links TRBV29-1 to TRBJ2-1, with no clear D. V lost 3 bases and J 4 bases, leaving 10 bases between the germline ends. Germline lookup yields CDR1 SQVTM and CDR2 ANQGSEA. This CDR3 contains 13 residues. In DNA, the CDR3 is TGCAGCGTTGAGAGGACGGCTTACAATGAGCAGTTCTTC. Translating gives CSVERTAYNEQFF.

This clonotype was seen repeatedly, ten times or more. The gene calls are TRBV9 and TRBJ2-3; 11 nucleotides line up with TRBD2. The CDR3 contains 18 residues. Germline-derived CDR1 and CDR2 are SGDLS and YYNGEE. The ends lost 0 bases at V and 2 bases at J; junction bases unmatched: 8. The CDR3 DNA is TGTGCCAGCAGCGTAGCGGACGGGACTAGCGGTCACACAGATACGCAGTATTTT. Residues: CASSVADGTSGHTDTQYF.

This clonotype showed up just a few times. The chain recombines TRBV2 with TRBJ2-7, with D unresolved. The CDR3 covers 13 residues. Per germline, CDR1 SNHLY and CDR2 FYNNEI. Trimming took off 4 bases at V and 3 bases at J, with 10 bases between the two ends. CDR3 in DNA: TGTGCCAGCAGTGGGGAAGCCCACTACGAGCAGTACGTC. Its translation: CASSGEAHYEQYV.

In its sample, this clonotype was seen many times. In DNA form, the CDR3 reads TGTGCCAGCAGTTACAGGAGGCCAGAGACCCAGTACTTC. Its protein product is CASSYRRPETQYF. The rearrangement uses TRBV6-2 or TRBV6-3 and TRBJ2-5; tentative D call: TRBD2 (5 bases). Deletions cut 2 bases from V and 4 bases from J, with 8 bases between. Germline loops: CDR1 MNHEY, CDR2 SVGEGT. CDR3 size: 13 residues.

This clonotype was counted ten times or more. V is TRBV5-4 and J is TRBJ1-6, with a possible D match to TRBD1 (5 bases). Per the germline V gene, CDR1 is SGHNT and CDR2 is YYREEE (reference sequence). The CDR3 totals 16 residues. The V gene lost 5 bases and the J gene lost 0 bases, with 12 bases spanning the gap. CDR3 protein: CASSPGGSSYNSPLHF. The CDR3 bases are TGTGCCAGCAGTCCCGGGGGGAGCTCCTATAATTCACCCCTCCACTTT.

The sample holds a few counts of this clonotype. V usage is TRBV20-1 and J usage is TRBJ1-1; D gene uncertain. Deletions cut 2 bases from V and 4 bases from J, with 14 bases between. The CDR3 covers 14 residues. From germline, CDR1 is DFQATT and CDR2 SNEGSKA (reference sequence). The CDR3 sequence: CSARSGNLGTEAFF. In DNA form, the CDR3 reads TGCAGTGCTAGATCGGGAAACCTCGGCACTGAAGCTTTCTTT.

This clonotype came up many times. This chain uses TRBV10-2 with TRBJ1-3; D is possibly TRBD1 (5 bases). Trimming left V 6 bases short and J 4 bases short, with 13 bases between. Germline CDR1 reads WSHSY; CDR2 reads SAAADI. The CDR3 runs to 14 residues. CDR3 residues: CASRPQGIGNTIYF. CDR3 nucleotides: TGCGCCAGCAGGCCCCAGGGAATCGGAAACACCATATATTTT.

The chain is built from TRBV19 and TRBJ2-2; D unresolved. V was clipped by 3 bases and J by 1 base, with 3 bases between them. The CDR3 totals 13 residues. CDR1 is LNHDA and CDR2 is SQIVND in the germline V gene (reference sequence). CDR3 nucleotide sequence: TGTGCCAGTAGTATGGGGAACACCGGGGAGCTGTTTTTT. Its protein product is CASSMGNTGELFF.

The rearrangement uses TRBV21-1 and TRBJ2-3; whether TRBD1, the table's D call, matches the DNA was not checked. TRBV21-1 is noted as a pseudogene. This CDR3 spans 14 amino acids. This CDR3 reads CASSKAGTTDTQYF. CDR3 nucleotide sequence: TGTGCCAGCAGCAAAGCGGGGACCACAGATACGCAGTATTTT.

The chain joins TRBV29-1 to TRBJ2-3; no firm D call. The V and J ends lost 7 bases and 2 bases respectively, with 10 bases between them. This CDR3 spans 12 amino acids. The germline V gene encodes CDR1 SQVTM and CDR2 ANQGSEA. The CDR3 nucleotides read TGCAGCGCCAAAGAGAACACAGATACGCAGTATTTT. Translating gives CSAKENTDTQYF.

Many counts were recorded for this clonotype. The chain uses TRBV7-6 and TRBJ1-1, with 8 nucleotides matching TRBD1. The CDR3 loop spans 16 amino acids. The germline V gene has CDR1 SGHVS and CDR2 FNYEAQ. J was trimmed by 1 base and V by 5 bases; bases with no gene match: 9. CDR3 DNA: TGTGCCAGCAGCCAACTTCTCGGGACAGGGAACACTGAAGCTTTCTTT. It yields the protein CASSQLLGTGNTEAFF.

Comment on this clonotype: Mismatch with germline at one junction end may stem from a read error. The chain is built from TRBV12-3 or TRBV12-4 and TRBJ2-1; TRBD2 matches at 8 bases. This CDR3 is built from 15 residues. The CDR3 here is CASSLAGLSYNEQFF. In nucleotides, the CDR3 is TGTGCCAGCAGTCTAGCGGGCCTCTCCTACAATGAGCAGTTCTTC.

This clonotype appeared many times. This chain links TRBV7-2 with TRBJ2-1; 9 bases are a match to TRBD2. The V segment lost 1 base and the J segment 4 bases; nucleotides outside the gene matches: 5. CDR3 length equals 16 residues. CDR1 SGHTA and CDR2 FQGNSA come from the germline V gene. As DNA, the CDR3 is TGTGCCAGCAGCTTAGTGCGGGGGGGCCAATACAATGAGCAGTTCTTC. Translated: CASSLVRGGQYNEQFF.

This sequence joins TRBV7-9 and TRBJ2-7; D is unresolved. The CDR3 loop spans 14 amino acids. Trimming cost V 0 bases and J 1 base, with 7 bases left between them. The germline V gene encodes CDR1 SEHNR and CDR2 FQNEAQ (reference sequence). The CDR3 loop is CASSLAGRSYEQYV. As DNA, the CDR3 is TGTGCCAGCAGCTTAGCGGGCCGGTCCTACGAGCAGTACGTC.

The rearrangement joins TRBV7-2 to TRBJ1-6; no firm D call. The CDR3 spans 14 residues. In germline, CDR1 is SGHTA, CDR2 FQGNSA. Between the trimmed V and J ends, which lost 5 bases and 7 bases, there was a span of 12 bases. CDR3 sequence: CASSPGPFNSPLHF. In nucleotides, the CDR3 is TGTGCCAGCAGCCCCGGGCCGTTCAATTCACCCCTCCACTTT.

This clonotype was found many times. The chain combines TRBV7-9 with TRBJ1-2; unclear D gene. The germline CDR1 and CDR2 sequences are SEHNR and FQNEAQ (reference sequence). V was shortened by 4 bases and J by 7 bases, with 10 bases between the two germline ends. The CDR3 contains 12 residues. The CDR3 coding sequence is TGTGCCAGCAGCTCTACGGACCTTGGCTACACCTTC. Protein sequence: CASSSTDLGYTF.

This clonotype was detected a few times. V is TRBV14 and J is TRBJ2-6, with D perhaps given as TRBD1 or TRBD2 (5 bases each). The CDR3 extends over 17 amino acids. Trimming cost V 0 bases and J 2 bases, with 11 bases left between them. Germline assignment: CDR1 SGHDN and CDR2 FVKESK. CDR3 in amino acids: CASSQDWGWAGANVLTF. The CDR3 DNA sequence: TGTGCCAGCAGCCAAGATTGGGGGTGGGCTGGGGCCAACGTCCTGACTTTC.

This clonotype was detected many times. The chain joins TRBV7-2 to TRBJ1-1; perhaps TRBD1 as D (6 bases). V was trimmed by 3 bases and J by 6 bases, leaving 17 bases between them. The germline CDR1 and CDR2 sequences are SGHTA and FQGNSA. This CDR3 comprises 15 residues. The CDR3 DNA reads TGTGCCAGCAGCTTTGCCGGGGGGCCTAGCGCTGAAGCTTTCTTT. Its translation: CASSFAGGPSAEAFF.

This clonotype was seen ten or more times. The V and J genes are TRBV7-2 and TRBJ2-1; 9 nucleotides match TRBD2. This CDR3 comprises 12 residues. Germline V gene lookup returns CDR1 SGHTA and CDR2 FQGNSA. With V trimmed by 4 bases and J by 10 bases, 2 bases remained unmatched. The CDR3 region has the DNA TGTGCCAGCAGCTCTCTAGCGGGGGAGCAGTTCTTC. Protein sequence: CASSSLAGEQFF.

The chain links TRBV15 to TRBJ2-7; possible D gene TRBD1, 5 bases. The CDR3 has 13 amino acids. CDR1 and CDR2 (germline): LNHNV, YYDKDF (reference sequence). Trimming took 1 base from V and 7 from J, leaving 11 bases between them. CDR3 loop: CATSRGVREEQYV. The CDR3 coding sequence is TGTGCCACCAGCAGAGGGGTCAGGGAAGAGCAGTACGTC.